The 9 T cell receptor beta chains listed next were all sequenced from one sample in a study of blood T cell repertoires in COVID-19. Assay: immunoSEQ multiplex PCR; the TCRdb copy retains only in-frame clones and omits some. Counted here are 360,000 or so clones, more than 85% occurring once; the ten biggest clones make up approximately 3.1%. The sample consisted of PBMCs or T cells enriched from blood (not recorded which). The receptor set was obtained from a woman aged 25 to 39 who had recovered from COVID-19.

The V gene is TRBV5-1, the J gene TRBJ2-1; 8 bases line up with TRBD2. Germline CDR1 is SGHRS and CDR2 is YFSETQ. Trimming removed 4 bases from V and 3 bases from J; junction bases left unmatched: 9. The CDR3 has 16 residues. The CDR3 sequence is CASSPAIAGYYNEQFF. The CDR3, as DNA: TGCGCCAGCAGCCCCGCGATAGCGGGGTACTACAATGAGCAGTTCTTC.

The chain recombines TRBV4-2 with TRBJ2-7; D unresolved. The CDR3 is 14 residues long. Between the trimmed V and J ends, which lost 1 base and 0 bases, there was a span of 7 bases. Germline V gene lookup returns CDR1 LGHNA and CDR2 YNFKEQ. CDR3 sequence: CASSQGIGSYEQYF. The CDR3 coding sequence is TGTGCCAGCAGCCAAGGTATCGGCTCCTACGAGCAGTACTTC.

The rearrangement links TRBV13 to TRBJ2-7, with TRBD1 as a possible D gene (6 bases). Trimming took 5 bases from V and 4 from J, leaving 15 bases between them. Germline V gene lookup returns CDR1 PRHDT and CDR2 FYEKMQ (reference sequence). The CDR3 spans 14 residues. The CDR3 nucleotides read TGTGCCAGCAGCCCTCAACAGGGTCAGTACGAGCAGTACTTC. Its protein product is CASSPQQGQYEQYF.

The chain combines TRBV29-1 with TRBJ2-1; D possibly corresponds to TRBD2 (6 bases). V was clipped by 3 bases and J by 9 bases, with 12 bases between them. Germline V gene lookup returns CDR1 SQVTM and CDR2 ANQGSEA. CDR3 length: 12 amino acids. The CDR3 protein is CSVDGGGGEQFF. The CDR3 DNA is TGCAGCGTTGATGGGGGAGGCGGTGAGCAGTTCTTC.

The chain uses TRBV5-8 and TRBJ2-2; 8 positions agree with TRBD2. CDR3 length equals 15 residues. Germline V CDR1 and CDR2: SGHTS, YDEGEE. Trimming removed 9 bases from V and 3 bases from J; junction bases left unmatched: 10. DNA for the CDR3: TGTGCCACTGGCAAAAAGCGGGAGTACACCGGGGAGCTGTTTTTT. Amino acid sequence: CATGKKREYTGELFF. Together with reference TRBV5-8 and TRBJ2-2, the CDR3 gives the full variable domain: EAGVTQSPTHLIKTRGQQATLRCSPISGHTSVYWYQQALGLGLQFLLWYDEGEERNRGNFPPRFSGRQFPNYSSELNVNALELEDSALYLCATGKKREYTGELFFGEGSRLTVL.

This clone has a handful of counts. The chain employs TRBV6-5 and TRBJ2-3; 8 bases match TRBD2. CDR1 and CDR2 from the germline V gene are MNHEY and SVGAGI. The CDR3 spans 15 residues. Trimming took 5 bases from V and 1 from J; bases not matched to a gene: 5. CDR3: CASSRGGPGTDTQYF. DNA of the CDR3: TGTGCCAGCAGTCGGGGGGGGCCGGGCACAGATACGCAGTATTTT.

This sequence joins TRBV6-5 and TRBJ1-2; D is uncertain. The CDR3 runs to 13 residues. Between the trimmed V and J ends, which lost 0 bases and 8 bases, there was a span of 10 bases. Germline CDR1 reads MNHEY; CDR2 reads SVGAGI. CDR3 sequence: CASSYSGGEGYTF. CDR3 sequence (DNA): TGTGCCAGCAGTTACTCGGGAGGCGAGGGCTACACCTTC.

The chain uses TRBV7-2 and TRBJ2-7, with TRBD2 as a possible D gene (6 bases). The CDR3 length is 14 residues. The V gene's germline CDR1 is SGHTA and CDR2 FQGNSA. V was pared by 1 base and J by 2 bases, with 9 bases between. This CDR3 is CASSLGGDAYEQYF. The CDR3 DNA is TGTGCCAGCAGCTTAGGCGGGGATGCCTACGAGCAGTACTTC.

V and J are TRBV28 and TRBJ2-7, with D unclear. This CDR3 has 11 amino acids. The V end was cut by 5 bases, the J end by 6 bases, with 8 bases between. The V gene's germline CDR1 is MDHEN and CDR2 SYDVKM. This chain's CDR3 is CASSAPREQYF. Here the CDR3 DNA reads TGTGCCAGCAGTGCGCCCCGCGAGCAGTACTTC.